The clone carrying this TCR beta chain was observed a handful of times. What it binds is unknown. The entry originates in a study of cytomegalovirus exposure and HLA in healthy donors. The overall study: The use of the same platform for the 100 to 150 validation repertoires and the roughly 730 first-cohort repertoires was reported by a later analysis.

Overall study findings and caveats: In a later analysis, first-cohort TCR clusters were found to tend to co-occur in the approximately 120 validation repertoires.

The donors were members of the roughly 120-subject validation cohort (separate from the approximately 670-subject first cohort). TCRdb's table, derived via immunoSEQ multiplex PCR, lists solely in-frame clones and lacks some. The data hold fewer than 150,000 clones, with around 88% observed a single time. The CDR3 length is 15 residues. Deletions cut 1 base from V and 6 bases from J, with 13 bases between. CDR1 and CDR2 from the germline V gene are LGHNA and YNFKEQ. This chain links TRBV4-2 with TRBJ1-5; the D gene is possibly TRBD1 (5 bases). The sample consisted of PBMCs. The source is a woman aged 18-35 years in good health and CMV-seropositive. This CDR3 reads CASSQGGQDSQPQHF. CDR3 bases: TGTGCCAGCAGCCAAGGCGGACAAGATAGTCAGCCCCAGCATTTT.